This T cell receptor beta chain came from a study of a mutant IDH1 vaccine in newly diagnosed glioma. Regarding time point: week 11, during vaccination. Vaccinated patients received 300 ug of mutant IDH1 20-mer peptide per dose, with topical imiquimod. This CDR3 has 14 residues. CDR1 LGHNT and CDR2 FRNRAP come from the germline V gene. The junction had 6 bases not matched to a gene; V was cut back by 6 bases and J by 5 bases. Notes on this clone: Its specificity is unknown.

Repertoires were generated with immunoSEQ multiplex PCR, while TCRdb's copy carries only in-frame clones and drops some. The sample consists of roughly 120,000 clones, about four fifths of them appearing once. Material: PBMCs, obtained from a glioma patient whose treatment included an IDH1 peptide vaccine. J is TRBJ2-7 and V is TRBV12-5, with TRBD1 identical over 11 bases. This clonotype originated in a man aged 35 to 55 with glioma. The CDR3 DNA reads as TGTGCTAGTGGCCGAGGACAGGGGGCGAACGAGCAGTACTTC. This codes for CASGRGQGANEQYF.